This is a list of T cell receptor beta chains from one sample in a study of a mutant IDH1 vaccine in newly diagnosed glioma. TCRdb keeps only in-frame clones here, not all; method: immunoSEQ multiplex PCR. The sample has about 92,000 clones; 83% are singletons. Sequences were derived from PBMCs, sampled from a glioma patient treated with radiotherapy, temozolomide or both. The receptors were sampled from a woman aged 50 to 60 with glioma. The CDR3 runs from the conserved cysteine through the conserved F or W. The order of the fields is clone size, J gene, D gene, V gene, CDR3 protein, CDR3 DNA. D genes are given only for firm matches. Rows give clone size only sometimes, using once, few, many, or a class for an expanded clone.

size: few
J: TRBJ1-1
D: TRBD1
V: TRBV28
CDR3: CASSLVDRGAFF
DNA: TGTGCCAGCAGTTTAGTGGACAGGGGGGCTTTCTTT

size: few
J: TRBJ1-1
D: -
V: TRBV7-9
CDR3: CASSANRESGTEAFF
DNA: TGTGCCAGCAGCGCAAACAGGGAGTCGGGCACTGAAGCTTTCTTT

size: -
J: TRBJ2-5
D: -
V: TRBV7-2
CDR3: CASSLNPYQETQYF
DNA: TGTGCCAGCAGCTTAAACCCATACCAAGAGACCCAGTACTTC

size: -
J: TRBJ1-2
D: -
V: TRBV4-3
CDR3: CASSQVGNAYGYTF
DNA: TGCGCCAGCAGCCAAGTAGGGAATGCCTATGGCTACACCTTC

size: -
J: TRBJ2-7
D: -
V: TRBV7-2
CDR3: CASSRNGAYEQYF
DNA: TGTGCCAGCAGCCGAAACGGGGCGTACGAGCAGTACTTC

size: -
J: TRBJ2-7
D: -
V: TRBV30
CDR3: CAWSVGAGGYEQYF
DNA: TGTGCCTGGAGTGTAGGCGCAGGAGGCTACGAGCAGTACTTC

size: -
J: TRBJ1-5
D: TRBD1
V: TRBV19
CDR3: CASSIVGQGGQPQHF
DNA: TGTGCCAGTAGTATAGTAGGGCAGGGGGGACAGCCCCAGCATTTT

size: -
J: TRBJ1-1
D: -
V: TRBV2
CDR3: CASRRQLNTEAFF
DNA: TGTGCCAGCAGACGACAGTTGAACACTGAAGCTTTCTTT

size: -
J: TRBJ2-7
D: TRBD1
V: TRBV18
CDR3: CASSRSGQGAKEQYF
DNA: TGTGCCAGCTCCAGATCTGGACAGGGGGCGAAAGAGCAGTACTTC

size: once
J: TRBJ1-1
D: TRBD1
V: TRBV29-1
CDR3: CSVVGDRGVIEAFF
DNA: TGCAGCGTTGTTGGTGACAGGGGGGTGATTGAAGCTTTCTTT

size: few
J: TRBJ1-5
D: TRBD1
V: TRBV19
CDR3: CASSMFWDRARQPQHF
DNA: TGTGCCAGTAGTATGTTTTGGGACAGGGCGCGACAGCCCCAGCATTTT

size: -
J: TRBJ1-4
D: -
V: TRBV29-1
CDR3: CSVGASSTNEKLFF
DNA: TGCAGCGTTGGCGCATCTTCAACTAATGAAAAACTGTTTTTT

size: once
J: TRBJ2-3
D: TRBD1
V: TRBV30
CDR3: CAWSGIGTGATDTQYF
DNA: TGTGCCTGGAGTGGGATTGGGACAGGGGCCACAGATACGCAGTATTTT

size: -
J: TRBJ2-1
D: TRBD2
V: TRBV27
CDR3: CASQTGTSASEQFF
DNA: TGTGCCAGTCAGACCGGGACTAGCGCTAGTGAGCAGTTCTTC

size: -
J: TRBJ2-7
D: -
V: TRBV4-1
CDR3: CASSPGGGYEQYF
DNA: TGCGCCAGCAGCCCTGGGGGCGGGTACGAGCAGTACTTC

size: -
J: TRBJ1-2
D: TRBD1
V: TRBV30
CDR3: CAWSQGDGFGGYGYTF
DNA: TGTGCCTGGAGTCAGGGGGATGGATTTGGGGGCTATGGCTACACCTTC

size: -
J: TRBJ2-3
D: -
V: TRBV27
CDR3: CASRRGGYTDTQYF
DNA: TGTGCCAGCAGGCGAGGGGGGTACACAGATACGCAGTATTTT

size: -
J: TRBJ2-7
D: TRBD1
V: TRBV6-6
CDR3: CASSYPGQGATEQYF
DNA: TGTGCCAGCAGTTACCCGGGACAGGGGGCGACCGAGCAGTACTTC